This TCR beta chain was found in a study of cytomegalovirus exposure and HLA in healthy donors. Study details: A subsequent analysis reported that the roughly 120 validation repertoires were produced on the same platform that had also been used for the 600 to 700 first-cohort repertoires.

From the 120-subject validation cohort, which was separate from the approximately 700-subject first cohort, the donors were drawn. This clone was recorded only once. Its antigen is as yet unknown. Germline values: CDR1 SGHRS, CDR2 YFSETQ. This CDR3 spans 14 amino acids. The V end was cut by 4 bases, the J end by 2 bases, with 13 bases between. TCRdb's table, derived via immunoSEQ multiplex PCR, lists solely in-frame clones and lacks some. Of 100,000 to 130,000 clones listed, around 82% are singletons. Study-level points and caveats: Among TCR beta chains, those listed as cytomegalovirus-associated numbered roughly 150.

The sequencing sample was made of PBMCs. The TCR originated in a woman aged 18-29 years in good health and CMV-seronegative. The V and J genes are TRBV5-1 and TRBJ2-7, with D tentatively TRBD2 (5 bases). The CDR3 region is CASSLFTSPYEQYF. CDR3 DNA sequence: TGCGCCAGCAGCCTGTTTACTAGTCCCTACGAGCAGTACTTC.